These 12 T cell receptor beta chains were sequenced from one sample in a study of CD8+CD57+ T cells in acquired aplastic anemia. Sequenced patients had shown CD8+CD57+ cell expansion by flow cytometry. TCR beta VDJ and CDR3 profiling used genomic DNA as template. A single record per CDR3 protein comes from TCRdb applying MiXCR to the reads. There are roughly 120,000 distinct CDR3 sequences in the sample; over 55% occur only once, and 25% to 30% lies in the top ten. Input material: sorted CD4+, CD8+, or CD8+CD57+ T cells (not recorded which) from PBMCs. All receptors come from a human donor with aplastic anemia.

This clonotype has at least ten counts. The V gene is TRBV5-1, the J gene TRBJ2-1; a possible D gene is TRBD1 (6 bases). With 1 base removed from V and 0 bases from J, the gap between germline ends came to 17 bases. CDR3 length: 18 residues. The germline V gene has CDR1 SGHRS and CDR2 YFSETQ. The chain's CDR3 is CASSLPHTGPRSYNEQFF. The CDR3 bases are TGCGCCAGCAGCTTGCCACATACAGGGCCACGCTCCTACAATGAGCAGTTCTTC.

The J gene is TRBJ2-1, the V gene TRBV29-1; 10 bases map to TRBD2. In germline, CDR1 is SQVTM, CDR2 ANQGSEA. The CDR3 runs to 13 residues. V shed 8 bases and J 8 bases; nucleotides not matched to a gene: 9. The CDR3 reads CSYGTSESDEQFF. In nucleotides, the CDR3 is TGCAGCTACGGGACTAGCGAGAGCGATGAGCAGTTCTTC.

Many counts were recorded for this clonotype. This chain joins TRBV29-1 and TRBJ1-1, with TRBD1 as a possible D gene (6 bases). This CDR3 region has 14 residues. The germline CDR1 and CDR2 sequences are SQVTM and ANQGSEA. V gave up 2 bases and J gave up 7 bases, with 17 bases separating them. CDR3 in amino acids: CSVEFTGKYNEAFF. DNA of the CDR3: TGCAGCGTTGAATTCACAGGGAAATATAATGAAGCTTTCTTT.

The V gene is TRBV10-3, the J gene TRBJ2-3; 9 positions match TRBD2. The V gene end was trimmed by 4 bases and the J gene end by 2 bases; junction bases not matched to a gene: 4. CDR1 and CDR2 (germline): ENHRY, SYGVKD. The CDR3 consists of 15 residues. Here the CDR3 DNA reads TGTGCCATCAGTGCAGCGGGGGGTCACACAGATACGCAGTATTTT. Amino acids: CAISAAGGHTDTQYF.

This clonotype showed up just once. The chain couples TRBV18 to TRBJ2-5; TRBD1 matches 10 bases. CDR1 and CDR2 from the germline V gene are KGHSH and LQKENI. The CDR3 contains 17 residues. V lost 8 bases to trimming and J lost 2 bases; unmatched junction nucleotides: 14. CDR3 DNA sequence: TGTGCCAGCAGCTTAGTGGGGGACAGGGGATCGCAAGAGACCCAGTACTTC. Translating it yields CASSLVGDRGSQETQYF.

As concerns this clonotype: The junction shows a germline mismatch at one end, possibly a read error. The rearrangement uses TRBV2 and TRBJ2-7; D remains unclear. This CDR3 has 8 amino acids. Germline-derived CDR1 and CDR2 are SNHLY and FYNNEI. CDR3 region: CTSSYRYF. CDR3 sequence (DNA): TGTACCAGCAGCTACAGGTACTTC.

The V gene is TRBV5-1, the J gene TRBJ1-1; 9 bases match TRBD1. V shed 2 bases and J 0 bases; nucleotides not matched to a gene: 14. The CDR3 totals 19 residues. Per germline, CDR1 SGHRS and CDR2 YFSETQ. The CDR3 region is CASSFSGTGIGLMNTEAFF. CDR3 nucleotides: TGCGCCAGCAGCTTTTCAGGGACAGGGATTGGGCTCATGAACACTGAAGCTTTCTTT.

This clonotype occurred once. The chain combines TRBV14 with TRBJ2-7; D remains unclear. CDR3 size: 13 residues. Trimming stripped 1 base from V and 2 bases from J, with 6 bases between. Germline V gene data show CDR1 as SGHDN and CDR2 as FVKESK. CDR3 sequence: CASSQALAYEQYF. The CDR3 region has the DNA TGTGCCAGCAGCCAAGCTCTGGCCTACGAGCAGTACTTC.

The CDR3 DNA reads TGTGCCAGCAGCCTGACAGGGGATGTCACTGAAGCTTTCTTT. Translating gives CASSLTGDVTEAFF. The V and J genes are TRBV5-4 and TRBJ1-1, with 8 bases fitting TRBD1. V gave up 4 bases and J gave up 4 bases; unmatched junction bases: 6. The CDR3 totals 14 residues. Germline values: CDR1 SGHNT, CDR2 YYREEE (reference sequence).

The chain couples TRBV7-9 to TRBJ1-1; no clear D. CDR3 size: 13 residues. From germline, CDR1 is SEHNR and CDR2 FQNEAQ (reference sequence). Trimming took 3 bases from V and 5 from J, leaving 10 bases between them. The chain's CDR3 is CASSLRGGTEAFF. The DNA for the CDR3 is TGTGCCAGCAGCTTGCGGGGAGGTACTGAAGCTTTCTTT.

The sample holds a few counts of this clonotype. The chain couples TRBV4-1 to TRBJ2-7; no clear D. Germline loops: CDR1 MGHRA, CDR2 YSYEKL. The CDR3 is 12 amino acids. Trimming pared 4 bases from V and 1 base from J, leaving 5 bases between. The CDR3 region is CASSPISYEQYF. CDR3 in DNA: TGCGCCAGCAGCCCAATATCCTACGAGCAGTACTTC.

The chain's CDR3 is CASTGQGATIYF. The CDR3 nucleotides are TGTGCCAGTACGGGACAGGGGGCCACCATATATTTT. The chain employs TRBV25-1 and TRBJ1-3; the match to TRBD1 covers 12 bases. The CDR3 length is 12 residues. The germline V gene encodes CDR1 MGHDK and CDR2 SYGVNS. V was pared by 9 bases and J by 9 bases, with 3 bases of the junction left unmatched.